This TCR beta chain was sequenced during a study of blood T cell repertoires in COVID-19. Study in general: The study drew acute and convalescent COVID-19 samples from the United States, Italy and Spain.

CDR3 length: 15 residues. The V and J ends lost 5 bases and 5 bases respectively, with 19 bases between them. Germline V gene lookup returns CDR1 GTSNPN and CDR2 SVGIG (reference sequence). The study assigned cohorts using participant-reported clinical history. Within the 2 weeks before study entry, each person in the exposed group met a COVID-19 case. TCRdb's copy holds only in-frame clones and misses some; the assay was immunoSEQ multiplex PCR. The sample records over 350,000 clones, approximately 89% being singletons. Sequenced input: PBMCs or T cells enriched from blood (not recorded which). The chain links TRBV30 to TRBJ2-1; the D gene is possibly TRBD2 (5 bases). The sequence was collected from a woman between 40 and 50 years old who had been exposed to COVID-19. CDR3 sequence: CAWGRSLAINNEQFF. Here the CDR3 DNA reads TGTGCCTGGGGGCGATCCCTAGCTATAAACAATGAGCAGTTCTTC.